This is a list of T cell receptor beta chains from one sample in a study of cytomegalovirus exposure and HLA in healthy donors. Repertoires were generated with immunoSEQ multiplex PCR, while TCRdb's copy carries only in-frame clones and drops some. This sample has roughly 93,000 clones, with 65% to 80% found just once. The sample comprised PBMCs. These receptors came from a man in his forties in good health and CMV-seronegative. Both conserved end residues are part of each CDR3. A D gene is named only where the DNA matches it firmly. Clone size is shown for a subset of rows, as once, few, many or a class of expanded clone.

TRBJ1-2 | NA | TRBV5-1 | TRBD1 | TGCGCCAGCAGCTTGGTCGGGTCTAACAGGGGGAACGGCTACACCTTC | CASSLVGSNRGNGYTF
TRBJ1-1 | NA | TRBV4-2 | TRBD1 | TGTGCCAGCAGCCCCGACAGGGAGCAAAACACTGAAGCTTTCTTT | CASSPDREQNTEAFF
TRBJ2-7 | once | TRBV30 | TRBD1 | TGTGCCTGGAGTGTTATGGGACAGGGTATGGGGGGGCAGTACTTC | CAWSVMGQGMGGQYF
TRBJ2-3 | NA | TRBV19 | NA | TGTGTCAACACAGATACGCAGTATTTT | CVNTDTQYF
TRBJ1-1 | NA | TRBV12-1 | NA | TGTGCCAGCAGCCCCCGGGACAGGGAGAACACTGAAGCTTTCTTT | CASSPRDRENTEAFF
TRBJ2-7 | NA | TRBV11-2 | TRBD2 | TGTGCCAGCAGCTTAGCCGGACTAGCCTCCTACGAGCAGTACTTC | CASSLAGLASYEQYF
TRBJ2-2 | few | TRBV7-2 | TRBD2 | TGTGCCAGCAGCTTATCGGGACTAGAACGGGGGAAGCTGTTTTTT | CASSLSGLERGKLFF
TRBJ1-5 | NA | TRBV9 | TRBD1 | TGTGCCAGCAGCGTAACCCCGGACAGGGAGCGGCAGCCCCAGCATTTT | CASSVTPDRERQPQHF
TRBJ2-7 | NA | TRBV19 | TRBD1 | TGTGCCAGTAGTACCGGACAGGGGTCCTACGAGCAGTACTTC | CASSTGQGSYEQYF
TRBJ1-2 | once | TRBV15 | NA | TGTGCCACCAGCAGGAACAGGGCCTATGGCTACACCTTC | CATSRNRAYGYTF
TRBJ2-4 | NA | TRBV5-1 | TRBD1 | TGCGCCAGCAGCGTAGACAGGGGGTTAGCCAAAAACATTCAGTACTTC | CASSVDRGLAKNIQYF
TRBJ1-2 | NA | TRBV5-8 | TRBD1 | TGTGCCAGCAGCTTGTTGATTAGGGGGCAAGGTGGCTACACCTTC | CASSLLIRGQGGYTF
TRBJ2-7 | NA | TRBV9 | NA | TGTGCCAGCAGCGTAGATTTTCGAGTCGACGAGCAGTACTTC | CASSVDFRVDEQYF
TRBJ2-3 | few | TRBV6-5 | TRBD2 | TGTGCCAGCAGTTACAACATAGCGGGGGGCTCGGATACGCAGTATTTT | CASSYNIAGGSDTQYF
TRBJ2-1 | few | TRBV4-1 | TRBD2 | TGCGCCAGCAGCGCGAGGGGATCTACTAGCGGGGGGGCAACCTACAATGAGCAGTTCTTC | CASSARGSTSGGATYNEQFF
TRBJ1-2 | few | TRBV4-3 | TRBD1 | TGCGCCAGCAGCGAGCGGACAGGGAACTATGGCTACACCTTC | CASSERTGNYGYTF
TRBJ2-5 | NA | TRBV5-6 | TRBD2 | TGTGCCAGCAGCTTGGGGGCTAGCGGGGGGAGAGAGACCCAGTACTTC | CASSLGASGGRETQYF
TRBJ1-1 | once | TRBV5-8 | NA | TGTGCCAGCAGCCCCTTCTCCTGTGCACCGGGCTTT | CASSPFSCAPGF
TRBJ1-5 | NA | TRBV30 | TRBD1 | TGTGCCTGGAGCCTCCGGGACAGGGAGACTCAGCCCCAGCATTTT | CAWSLRDRETQPQHF
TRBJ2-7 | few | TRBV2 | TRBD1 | TGTGCCAGCGGGGACAGCTACGAGCAGTACTTC | CASGDSYEQYF
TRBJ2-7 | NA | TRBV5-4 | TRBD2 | TGTGCCAGCAGCCTCGGACTAGCGGAAACCTACGAGCAGTACTTC | CASSLGLAETYEQYF
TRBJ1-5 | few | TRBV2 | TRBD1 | TGTGCCAGCAGTGAAGGCCGGGACAGGCACCTTAATTTTTTAGCCCAGCATTTT | CASSEGRDRHLNFLAQHF
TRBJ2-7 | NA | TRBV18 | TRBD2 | TGTGCCAGCTCACCACCTAGCGGGGGCCAGGGCGAGCAGTACTTC | CASSPPSGGQGEQYF
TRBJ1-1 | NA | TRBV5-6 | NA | TGTGCCAGCAGCTGGGGTTACTCGGGGACTGAAGCTTTCTTT | CASSWGYSGTEAFF
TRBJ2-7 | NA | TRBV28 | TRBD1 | TGTGCCAGCAGTGCGCCTGGGACAGGACTCTACGAGCAGTACTTC | CASSAPGTGLYEQYF
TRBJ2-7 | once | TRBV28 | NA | TGTGCCAGCAGTAGTCCGGCGGCCACCCCCGAGCAGTACTTC | CASSSPAATPEQYF
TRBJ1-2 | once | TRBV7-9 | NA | TGTGCCAGCAGCCTAGACAGCCTATATGGCTACACCTTC | CASSLDSLYGYTF
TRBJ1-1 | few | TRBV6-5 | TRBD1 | TGTGCCAGCAGTGCAGACAGGGGTTACACTGAAGCTTTCTTT | CASSADRGYTEAFF
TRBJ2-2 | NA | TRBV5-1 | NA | TGCGCCAGCAGCTCCACAGGGTTCACCGGGGAGCTGTTTTTT | CASSSTGFTGELFF
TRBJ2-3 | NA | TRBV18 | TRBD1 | TGTGCCAGCTCACCAAGGGGGACAGGGATAACAGATACGCAGTATTTT | CASSPRGTGITDTQYF
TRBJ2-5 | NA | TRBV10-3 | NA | TGTGCCATCAGTGAGTCGAGACTCGACGGGGAGACCCAGTACTTC | CAISESRLDGETQYF
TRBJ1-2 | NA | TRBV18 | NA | TGTGCCAGCTCACCAGAGTCAGGGAACTATGGCTACACCTTC | CASSPESGNYGYTF
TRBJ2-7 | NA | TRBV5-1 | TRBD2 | TGCGCCAGCAGCTTGGTAGCGGGGCCTACCTACGAGCAGTACTTC | CASSLVAGPTYEQYF
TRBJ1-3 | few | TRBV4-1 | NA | TGCGCCAGCAGCCTGCTGGGCCAGGGAGGAAACACCATATATTTT | CASSLLGQGGNTIYF
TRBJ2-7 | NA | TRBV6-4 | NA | TGTGCCAGCAGTTACGACACCTCCTACGAGCAGTACTTC | CASSYDTSYEQYF
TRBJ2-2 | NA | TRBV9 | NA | TGTGCCAGCAGCGTCGGGCCAGGAAGGGGCGGGGAGCTGTTTTTT | CASSVGPGRGGELFF
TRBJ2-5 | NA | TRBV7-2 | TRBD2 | TGTGCCAGCAGCTTAGTATGGCTAGCGGGAGGTATCCAGTACTTC | CASSLVWLAGGIQYF
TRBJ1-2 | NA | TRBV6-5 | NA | TGTGCCAGCAGTTACTCGGCGACTGGTAACTATGGCTACACCTTC | CASSYSATGNYGYTF
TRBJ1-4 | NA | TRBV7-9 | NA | TGTGCCAGCAGCTCGCCAAAGGGGGCTAATGAAAAACTGTTTTTT | CASSSPKGANEKLFF
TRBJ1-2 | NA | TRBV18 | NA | TGTGCCAGCTCCTCCGTTGGGGGCGAGGGCGCTAACTATGGCTACACCTTC | CASSSVGGEGANYGYTF
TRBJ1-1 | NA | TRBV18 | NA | TGTGCCAGCTCACCCACGACGGACTACACTGAAGCTTTCTTT | CASSPTTDYTEAFF
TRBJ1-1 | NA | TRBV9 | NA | TGTGCCAGCAGCGTAGAAGTGGCAAACACTGAAGCTTTCTTT | CASSVEVANTEAFF
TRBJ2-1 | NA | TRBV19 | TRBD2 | TGTGCCAGTAGCACCGGGACTAGCGGTTTCAATGAGCAGTTCTTC | CASSTGTSGFNEQFF
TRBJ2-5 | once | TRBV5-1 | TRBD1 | TGCGCCAGCAGCCCGGGACAGCCAGAGACCCAGTACTTC | CASSPGQPETQYF